A single sample is the source of the 19 T cell receptor beta chains below, sequenced in a study of shared clonotypes between healthy human individuals. CD45RO-negative, CCR7-selected cells formed the naive CD8 fraction, which excluded terminally differentiated effector memory CD45RA+ cells. Data came from immunoSEQ multiplex PCR; TCRdb stores just in-frame clones and leaves some out. The sample lists approximately 720,000 clones, roughly 94% occurring once. The sequencing sample was made of naive CD8+ T cells sorted from blood. Every receptor here comes from a young man in good health.

V gene TRBV10-3 combines with J gene TRBJ1-2; D might be TRBD1 (5 bases). From germline, CDR1 is ENHRY and CDR2 SYGVKD. V lost 0 bases and J lost 1, with 9 bases in between. CDR3 length: 15 amino acids. CDR3 nucleotides: TGTGCCATCAGTGAGTCACTGGGGGTTAACTATGGCTACACCTTC. It encodes CAISESLGVNYGYTF.

The chain is built from TRBV29-1 and TRBJ2-5; D is unclear. The V and J ends lost 0 bases and 3 bases respectively, with 20 bases between them. CDR3 length: 17 amino acids. Germline values: CDR1 SQVTM, CDR2 ANQGSEA. As DNA, the CDR3 is TGCAGCGTTGAAGATTTGGTCGCGCGATTTGACAAAGAGACCCAGTACTTC. It yields the protein CSVEDLVARFDKETQYF. The full variable domain, with the rest looked up from reference TRBV29-1 and TRBJ2-5, is SAVISQKPSRDICQRGTSLTIQCQVDSQVTMMFWYRQQPGQSLTLIATANQGSEATYESGFVIDKFPISRPNLTFSTLTVSNMSPEDSSIYLCSVEDLVARFDKETQYFGPGTRLLVL.

The count of this clone is one. The chain joins TRBV7-6 to TRBJ2-3, with no clear D. The length of the CDR3 is 16 residues. The germline V gene encodes CDR1 SGHVS and CDR2 FNYEAQ. Trimming removed 1 base from V and 0 bases from J, with 11 bases in between. CDR3 sequence: CASSLGALSSTDTQYF. The DNA of the CDR3 is TGTGCCAGCAGCTTAGGGGCTTTATCTAGCACAGATACGCAGTATTTT.

The chain joins TRBV7-9 to TRBJ2-2, with D unresolved. Germline values: CDR1 SEHNR, CDR2 FQNEAQ (reference sequence). Trimming took 4 bases from V and 8 from J, leaving 20 bases between them. The CDR3 length is 16 residues. The CDR3 sequence is CASSSNRRPSPGELFF. The CDR3 DNA is TGTGCCAGCAGCTCAAACCGGAGACCATCGCCGGGGGAGCTGTTTTTT.

This chain links TRBV11-2 with TRBJ2-7; D not resolved. The CDR3 runs to 13 residues. V shed 1 base and J shed 3 bases, with 7 bases lying between them. Germline CDR1 SGHAT, CDR2 FQNNGV. CDR3 amino acids: CASSLVLHYEQYF. The CDR3 region has the DNA TGTGCCAGCAGCTTAGTACTACACTACGAGCAGTACTTC.

To note about this clone: A much bigger clone sits one base away, suggesting this may be a read error. Different DNA sequences within this sample yield the same CDR3. This rearrangement joins TRBV13 to TRBJ2-7; D possibly uses TRBD1 or TRBD2 (7 bases each). Germline V gives CDR1 PRHDT, CDR2 FYEKMQ (reference sequence). This CDR3 is 12 amino acids long. The CDR3 here is CASRQGLREQYF. The CDR3 DNA sequence: TGTGCTAGCAGACAGGGACTACGAGAGCAGTACTTC.

The sample holds one count of this clone. The chain joins TRBV2 to TRBJ2-6, with 7 nucleotides matching TRBD1. The ends lost 4 bases at V and 2 bases at J; junction bases unmatched: 5. The CDR3 spans 16 residues. Looked up from germline, CDR1 is SNHLY and CDR2 is FYNNEI. CDR3 sequence: CASSGPTGAGANVLTF. CDR3 DNA sequence: TGTGCCAGCAGTGGACCAACAGGGGCTGGGGCCAACGTCCTGACTTTC.

CDR3 sequence (DNA): TGTGCCAGCAGCTTAGAGGCCGGGACTAGCGGCCAACCGGGTTACAATGAGCAGTTCTTC. Protein: CASSLEAGTSGQPGYNEQFF. V and J are TRBV11-2 and TRBJ2-1; 11 bases map to TRBD2. After removal of 0 bases from V and 4 bases from J, the junction contained 14 bases not matched to a gene. Germline values: CDR1 SGHAT, CDR2 FQNNGV. The CDR3 extends over 20 amino acids. Combining the CDR3 with reference TRBV11-2 and TRBJ2-1 gives the whole variable domain EAGVAQSPRYKIIEKRQSVAFWCNPISGHATLYWYQQILGQGPKLLIQFQNNGVVDDSQLPKDRFSAERLKGVDSTLKIQPAKLEDSAVYLCASSLEAGTSGQPGYNEQFFGPGTRLTVL.

The chain links TRBV6-6 to TRBJ2-1; TRBD2 agrees at 9 bases. Germline V gene sequence: CDR1 MNHNY, CDR2 SVGAGI (reference sequence). Trimming took 6 bases from V and 8 from J; bases not matched to a gene: 11. The CDR3 loop spans 15 amino acids. As DNA, the CDR3 is TGTGCCAGCAGAAATAGCGGGAGTGTGCGCCATGAGCAGTTCTTC. Encoded protein: CASRNSGSVRHEQFF.

CDR3 nucleotide sequence: TGTGCCAGCAGTGCACCTAGCGGGAGGTACCCAGATACGCAGTATTTT. The encoded protein is CASSAPSGRYPDTQYF. The J gene is TRBJ2-3, the V gene TRBV6-4, with TRBD2 identical over 11 bases. Trimming cost V 4 bases and J 4 bases; bases outside gene matches: 7. From germline, CDR1 is MRHNA and CDR2 SNTAGT. The CDR3 is 16 amino acids.

The chain combines TRBV7-9 with TRBJ2-6; no definite D call. V was shortened by 5 bases and J by 0 bases, with 8 bases between the two germline ends. The CDR3 consists of 15 residues. CDR1 is SEHNR and CDR2 is FQNEAQ in the germline V gene (reference sequence). CDR3: CASSLTVSGANVLTF. In DNA, the CDR3 is TGTGCCAGCAGCCTTACGGTCTCTGGGGCCAACGTCCTGACTTTC.

The CDR3 sequence is CASSRLTGGEQYF. The CDR3 DNA reads as TGTGCCAGCAGTCGCCTAACCGGGGGCGAGCAGTACTTC. The V and J genes are TRBV28 and TRBJ2-7; the D gene is possibly TRBD2 (6 bases). The CDR3 extends over 13 amino acids. Germline values: CDR1 MDHEN, CDR2 SYDVKM. The germline V and J ends were trimmed by 5 bases and 6 bases, with 14 bases remaining between them.

Concerning this clone: Other DNA sequences in the sample encode the same CDR3. V is TRBV10-2 and J is TRBJ2-7; D gene unclear. The CDR3 runs 11 residues. V was shortened by 3 bases and J by 4 bases, with 4 bases between the two germline ends. Germline V CDR1 and CDR2: WSHSY, SAAADI. The CDR3 is CASSEGYEQYF. The CDR3 DNA is TGCGCCAGCAGTGAAGGGTACGAGCAGTACTTC.

The V call is TRBV9, the J call TRBJ1-3; maybe TRBD1 (5 bases). The germline V and J ends were trimmed by 7 bases and 1 base, with 15 bases remaining between them. Germline CDR1 is SGDLS and CDR2 is YYNGEE. CDR3 size: 15 residues. The CDR3 bases are TGTGCCAGCGGTCAATCCTGGGGGTCTGGAAACACCATATATTTT. Encoded protein: CASGQSWGSGNTIYF.

With respect to this clone: In the same sample, other DNA sequences code for this CDR3. The gene calls are TRBV5-6 and TRBJ1-5; D is ambiguous. The V gene's germline CDR1 is SGHDT and CDR2 YYEEEE. This CDR3 is 13 amino acids long. Trimming cost V 0 bases and J 4 bases, with 5 bases left between them. CDR3 nucleotides: TGTGCCAGCAGCTTGGCGGGGAATCAGCCCCAGCATTTT. It is translated as CASSLAGNQPQHF.

V and J are TRBV27 and TRBJ2-3; TRBD1 agrees at 9 bases. This CDR3 has 16 residues. Germline-derived CDR1 and CDR2 are MNHEY and SMNVEV (reference sequence). V dropped 5 bases and J dropped 1; count of bases not matched to a gene: 7. The CDR3 sequence is CASSPLWTGGTDTQYF. Here the CDR3 DNA reads TGTGCCAGCAGTCCCCTCTGGACAGGGGGCACAGATACGCAGTATTTT.

CDR3 protein: CASTQDNQETQYF. The CDR3 nucleotides are TGTGCCAGCACCCAGGACAATCAAGAGACCCAGTACTTC. The chain carries TRBV5-4 and TRBJ2-5; D might be TRBD1 (5 bases). The length of the CDR3 is 13 residues. Deletions cut 6 bases from V and 2 bases from J, with 11 bases between. The germline CDR1 and CDR2 sequences are SGHNT and YYREEE (reference sequence).

V and J are TRBV11-2 and TRBJ2-7, with D tentatively TRBD1 or TRBD2 (5 bases each). CDR3 length equals 14 residues. Germline lookup yields CDR1 SGHAT and CDR2 FQNNGV. V lost 5 bases and J lost 3, with 14 bases in between. CDR3: CASSPGRGLYEQYF. The CDR3 DNA reads TGTGCCAGCAGCCCGGGGCGAGGGCTCTACGAGCAGTACTTC.

The CDR3 protein is CASTVGAGNEQFF. CDR3 coding DNA: TGTGCCAGCACGGTGGGGGCAGGTAATGAGCAGTTCTTC. This sequence joins TRBV25-1 and TRBJ2-1, with D possibly TRBD1 on 6 matching bases. Germline V gene lookup returns CDR1 MGHDK and CDR2 SYGVNS. The CDR3 runs 13 residues. V gave up 7 bases and J gave up 7 bases, with 14 bases separating them.